This passage covers 26 T cell receptor beta chains from one sample sequenced in a study of T cell clonotyping in hematopoietic cell transplantation. Sequenced by immunoSEQ multiplex PCR; TCRdb stores in-frame clones only, minus some. The sample records 13,000 to 15,000 clones, less than 80% being singletons. The sample consisted of PBMCs. The origin of the receptors is a human donor who either received an allogeneic hematopoietic cell transplant for a myeloid malignancy or was a related donor (not recorded which). Some clones in this sample may be carry-over from other donors' samples.

V gene TRBV19 combines with J gene TRBJ2-2, with unresolved D. The germline V and J ends were trimmed by 5 bases and 7 bases, with 14 bases remaining between them. The germline CDR1 and CDR2 sequences are LNHDA and SQIVND (reference sequence). There are 14 residues in the CDR3. The chain's CDR3 is CASSVMGYDGELFF. CDR3 nucleotide sequence: TGTGCCAGTAGTGTGATGGGCTACGACGGGGAGCTGTTTTTT.

This clone ranks as medium-sized (0.01 to 0.1%). The V and J genes are TRBV7-9 and TRBJ1-5; tentative D call: TRBD1 (5 bases). V dropped 7 bases and J dropped 4 bases, with 11 bases sitting between them. Germline CDR1 and CDR2: SEHNR and FQNEAQ (reference sequence). The CDR3 is made up of 13 amino acids. Written as DNA, the CDR3 is TGTGCCAGCACCTCCGGGGGGAATCAGCCCCAGCATTTT. Protein product: CASTSGGNQPQHF. The full variable domain, completed using reference TRBV7-9 and TRBJ1-5, is DTGVSQNPRHKITKRGQNVTFRCDPISEHNRLYWYRQTLGQGPEFLTYFQNEAQLEKSRLLSDRFSAERPKGSFSTLEIQRTEQGDSAMYLCASTSGGNQPQHFGDGTRLSIL.

This chain connects TRBV5-6 to TRBJ1-2, with D unclear. The V and J ends lost 2 bases and 6 bases respectively, with 8 bases between them. Germline loops: CDR1 SGHDT, CDR2 YYEEEE. The CDR3 loop spans 12 amino acids. The CDR3 loop reads CASSFGFDGYTF. The CDR3, as DNA: TGTGCCAGCAGCTTCGGGTTTGATGGCTACACCTTC. The whole variable domain, filled in from reference TRBV5-6 and TRBJ1-2, reads DAGVTQSPTHLIKTRGQQVTLRCSPKSGHDTVSWYQQALGQGPQFIFQYYEEEERQRGNFPDRFSGHQFPNYSSELNVNALLLGDSALYLCASSFGFDGYTFGSGTRLTVV.

The chain has TRBV5-6 and TRBJ2-1; 7 nucleotides agree with TRBD2. The CDR3 length is 16 residues. From germline, CDR1 is SGHDT and CDR2 YYEEEE. The trim removed 1 base at V and 0 bases at J, leaving 4 bases unmatched. The CDR3 coding sequence is TGTGCCAGCAGCTTGAAGCGCGGGAGCTCCTACAATGAGCAGTTCTTC. Translation gives CASSLKRGSSYNEQFF.

The J gene is TRBJ2-7, the V gene TRBV30; the match to TRBD2 covers 9 bases. The CDR3 is made up of 14 amino acids. V shed 3 bases and J 6 bases; nucleotides not matched to a gene: 9. CDR1 is GTSNPN and CDR2 is SVGIG in the germline V gene (reference sequence). This CDR3 is CAWRGGSGRTEQYF. The CDR3 region has the DNA TGTGCCTGGAGAGGTGGTAGCGGGAGAACCGAGCAGTACTTC.

This chain connects TRBV30 to TRBJ2-5, with 8 bases fitting TRBD2. Germline V gives CDR1 GTSNPN, CDR2 SVGIG (reference sequence). CDR3 size: 14 residues. The V segment lost 0 bases and the J segment 5 bases; nucleotides outside the gene matches: 5. The CDR3 loop is CAWSVLAAVETQYF. The CDR3 nucleotides read TGTGCCTGGAGTGTACTAGCGGCCGTGGAGACCCAGTACTTC.

This clone was seen only a few times. This chain uses TRBV30 with TRBJ2-3, with 9 bases aligning to TRBD2. The J segment lost 3 bases and the V segment lost 2 bases, leaving 3 bases of the junction unmatched. Germline assignment: CDR1 GTSNPN and CDR2 SVGIG (reference sequence). The CDR3 consists of 14 residues. CDR3 DNA sequence: TGTGCCTGGAGTAAGGGACTAGCTACAGATACGCAGTATTTT. Amino acid sequence: CAWSKGLATDTQYF.

On this clone itself: Sequence at one end of the junction differs from germline and may be a read error. The genes are TRBV11-2 and TRBJ2-7, with 7 bases aligning to TRBD2. The length of the CDR3 is 13 residues. Germline-derived CDR1 and CDR2 are SGHAT and FQNNGV. This CDR3 reads CASRLSGNYERYF. In DNA, the CDR3 is TGTGCCAGCAGGTTAAGCGGGAACTACGAGCGGTACTTC. Supplemented by reference TRBV11-2 and TRBJ2-7, the full variable domain reads EAGVAQSPRYKIIEKRQSVAFWCNPISGHATLYWYQQILGQGPKLLIQFQNNGVVDDSQLPKDRFSAERLKGVDSTLKIQPAKLEDSAVYLCASRLSGNYERYFGPGTRLTVT.

The genes are TRBV6-5 and TRBJ2-2; perhaps D is TRBD1 or TRBD2 (5 bases each). With 5 bases removed from V and 6 bases from J, the gap between germline ends came to 13 bases. The CDR3 contains 14 residues. Germline assignment: CDR1 MNHEY and CDR2 SVGAGI. This chain's CDR3 is CASSEFRDAGELFF. CDR3 nucleotide sequence: TGTGCCAGCAGTGAATTCCGGGACGCCGGGGAGCTGTTTTTT.

The CDR3 loop reads CAWRWDWEQYF. Here the CDR3 DNA reads TGTGCCTGGAGATGGGATTGGGAGCAGTACTTC. V gene TRBV30 combines with J gene TRBJ2-7; D not certain. The germline V gene encodes CDR1 GTSNPN and CDR2 SVGIG (reference sequence). This CDR3 contains 11 residues. Trimming pared 3 bases from V and 7 bases from J, leaving 10 bases between.

In this sample, this clone turned up a few times. The rearrangement joins TRBV6-5 to TRBJ1-6, with D perhaps matching TRBD1 (6 bases). The V and J ends lost 6 bases and 8 bases respectively, with 8 bases between them. Per germline, CDR1 MNHEY and CDR2 SVGAGI. The CDR3 spans 12 residues. The CDR3 nucleotides read TGTGCCAGCAGACAGGGTGATTCACCCCTCCACTTT. It codes for CASRQGDSPLHF.

The chain employs TRBV2 and TRBJ1-2, with D perhaps matching TRBD1 (5 bases). The CDR3 loop spans 11 amino acids. V lost 6 bases and J 3 bases, leaving 5 bases between the germline ends. CDR1 is SNHLY and CDR2 is FYNNEI in the germline V gene. CDR3 sequence: CASSRDYGYTF. The CDR3 nucleotides are TGTGCCAGCAGCAGGGACTATGGCTACACCTTC.

The rearrangement uses TRBV7-2 and TRBJ1-1; the D gene is possibly TRBD1 (5 bases). The CDR3 sequence is 15 residues long. V dropped 0 bases and J dropped 4 bases, with 12 bases sitting between them. Germline lookup yields CDR1 SGHTA and CDR2 FQGNSA. CDR3 residues: CASSLAQGGSTEAFF. CDR3 DNA: TGTGCCAGCAGCTTAGCCCAGGGAGGAAGCACTGAAGCTTTCTTT.

The chain has TRBV27 and TRBJ2-7, with TRBD2 matching over 8 bases. The junction had 8 bases not matched to a gene; V was cut back by 7 bases and J by 3 bases. Germline CDR1 reads MNHEY; CDR2 reads SMNVEV (reference sequence). The CDR3 is made up of 14 amino acids. CDR3 nucleotides: TGTGCCAGCATCGGGAGGGGGAGGAACTACGAGCAGTACTTC. Translated: CASIGRGRNYEQYF.

The CDR3 is CASSTGMGTEAFF. CDR3 DNA: TGTGCCAGCAGCACAGGGATGGGGACTGAAGCTTTCTTT. The rearrangement links TRBV25-1 to TRBJ1-1; D might be TRBD1 (6 bases). The length of the CDR3 is 13 residues. Trimming took off 6 bases at V and 5 bases at J, with 13 bases between the two ends. Germline CDR1 reads MGHDK; CDR2 reads SYGVNS.

V is TRBV6-1 and J is TRBJ2-7, with TRBD2 matching 7 bases. Germline V gene data show CDR1 as MNHNS and CDR2 as SASEGT. After removal of 2 bases from V and 2 bases from J, the junction contained 12 bases not matched to a gene. The CDR3 loop spans 17 amino acids. CDR3 coding DNA: TGTGCCAGCAGTGAAATCGGTCCGGTGGGAGGGCCCTACGAGCAGTACTTC. Protein sequence: CASSEIGPVGGPYEQYF.

This clone is judged large. The chain is built from TRBV28 and TRBJ2-1; D remains unclear. The CDR3 extends over 14 amino acids. V lost 4 bases and J lost 3, with 10 bases in between. Germline CDR1 MDHEN, CDR2 SYDVKM. CDR3 sequence: CASSSSGVYNEQFF. As DNA, the CDR3 is TGTGCCAGCAGTTCATCTGGAGTCTACAATGAGCAGTTCTTC.

The chain's CDR3 is CASSEFGGSYNSPLHF. The DNA for the CDR3 is TGTGCCAGCAGTGAATTTGGGGGAAGCTATAATTCACCCCTCCACTTT. The rearrangement links TRBV25-1 to TRBJ1-6; a possible D gene is TRBD1 (5 bases). Trimming took 1 base from V and 3 from J, leaving 10 bases between them. The CDR3 has 16 residues. Germline V lookup: CDR1 MGHDK, CDR2 SYGVNS.

This sequence joins TRBV28 and TRBJ1-1; D is undetermined. Germline CDR1 is MDHEN and CDR2 is SYDVKM. The V end was cut by 4 bases, the J end by 0 bases, with 18 bases between. This CDR3 region has 17 residues. The CDR3 loop is CASSSLIRDVMNTEAFF. CDR3 sequence (DNA): TGTGCCAGCAGTTCTCTTATTCGAGATGTTATGAACACTGAAGCTTTCTTT. The whole variable domain, filled in from reference TRBV28 and TRBJ1-1, reads DVKVTQSSRYLVKRTGEKVFLECVQDMDHENMFWYRQDPGLGLRLIYFSYDVKMKEKGDIPEGYSVSREKKERFSLILESASTNQTSMYLCASSSLIRDVMNTEAFFGQGTRLTVV.

This chain connects TRBV29-1 to TRBJ1-5; 8 positions agree with TRBD1. V shed 6 bases, J shed 11 bases, and the junction held 15 bases outside the gene matches. The germline gives CDR1 SQVTM, CDR2 ANQGSEA. CDR3 length: 14 amino acids. The DNA for the CDR3 is TGCAGCGTATTGGACAGGGCCGGCGGTGAGACCCAGCATTTT. Its translation: CSVLDRAGGETQHF.

There are a few counts of this clone. The V gene is TRBV27, the J gene TRBJ2-3, with TRBD2 as a possible D gene (5 bases). This CDR3 has 13 residues. Trimming cost V 6 bases and J 6 bases, with 13 bases left between them. CDR1 is MNHEY, CDR2 SMNVEV, per germline (reference sequence). The CDR3 coding sequence is TGTGCCAGCAGCTTTATTCCGGGGGATACGCAGTATTTT. Protein: CASSFIPGDTQYF.

This clone was found once. This chain links TRBV6-5 with TRBJ1-2; a possible D gene is TRBD1 (5 bases). Looked up from germline, CDR1 is MNHEY and CDR2 is SVGAGI. The CDR3 covers 13 residues. With 6 bases removed from V and 8 bases from J, the gap between germline ends came to 16 bases. CDR3 nucleotides: TGTGCCAGCAGCCACGACAGAGAGCGCGGCTACACCTTC. This codes for CASSHDRERGYTF.

The V gene is TRBV9, the J gene TRBJ2-7, with 7 bases that match TRBD2. V dropped 4 bases and J dropped 5; count of bases not matched to a gene: 9. CDR1 and CDR2 (germline): SGDLS, YYNGEE. The CDR3 is made up of 14 amino acids. DNA for the CDR3: TGTGCCAGCAGCCTCTCACGCCGGGGGGACGAGCAGTACTTC. It is translated as CASSLSRRGDEQYF.

This clone was detected only a few times. This chain joins TRBV11-1 and TRBJ2-5; D is uncertain. V dropped 6 bases and J dropped 7 bases, with 18 bases sitting between them. The CDR3 spans 14 residues. Per germline, CDR1 SGHAT and CDR2 FQDESV (reference sequence). As DNA, the CDR3 is TGTGCCAGCAGTCTAGGTCCCGATGGTGGGACCCAGTACTTC. Translating it yields CASSLGPDGGTQYF.

This chain links TRBV6-6 with TRBJ2-5; the match to TRBD2 covers 9 bases. The CDR3 is 13 residues long. Germline trimming cut 7 bases from V and 5 bases from J; bases unmatched to any gene: 5. Germline assignment: CDR1 MNHNY and CDR2 SVGAGI (reference sequence). The CDR3 DNA reads as TGTGCCAGCATTAGCGGGGGACTTGAGACCCAGTACTTC. Protein product: CASISGGLETQYF.

This chain connects TRBV30 to TRBJ1-6; D unresolved. Germline assignment: CDR1 GTSNPN and CDR2 SVGIG (reference sequence). Trimming removed 2 bases from V and 5 bases from J, with 10 bases in between. The CDR3 covers 14 residues. The CDR3 DNA is TGTGCCTGGAGTAGAGGGCAGGATAATTCACCCCTCCACTTT. This encodes CAWSRGQDNSPLHF.